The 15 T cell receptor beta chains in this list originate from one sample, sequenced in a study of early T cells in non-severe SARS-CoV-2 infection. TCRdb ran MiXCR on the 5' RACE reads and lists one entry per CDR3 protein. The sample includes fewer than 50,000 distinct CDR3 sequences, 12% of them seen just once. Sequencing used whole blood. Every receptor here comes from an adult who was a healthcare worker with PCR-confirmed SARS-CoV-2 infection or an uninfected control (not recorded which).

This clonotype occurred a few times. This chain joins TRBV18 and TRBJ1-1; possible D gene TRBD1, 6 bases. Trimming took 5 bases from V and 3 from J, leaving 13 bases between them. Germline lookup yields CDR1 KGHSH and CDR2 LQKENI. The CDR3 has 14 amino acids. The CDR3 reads CASSTQGGDTEAFF. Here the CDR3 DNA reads TGTGCCAGCTCAACACAGGGAGGGGACACTGAAGCTTTCTTT.

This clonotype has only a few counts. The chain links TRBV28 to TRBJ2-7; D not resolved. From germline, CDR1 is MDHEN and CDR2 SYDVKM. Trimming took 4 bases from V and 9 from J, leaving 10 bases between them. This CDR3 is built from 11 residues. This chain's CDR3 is CASSWKGGQYF. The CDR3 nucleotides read TGTGCCAGCAGTTGGAAGGGCGGGCAGTACTTC.

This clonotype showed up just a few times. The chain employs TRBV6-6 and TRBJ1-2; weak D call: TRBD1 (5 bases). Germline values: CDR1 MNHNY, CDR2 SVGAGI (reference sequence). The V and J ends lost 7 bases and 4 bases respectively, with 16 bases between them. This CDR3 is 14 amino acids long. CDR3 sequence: CASMLEGTGYGYTF. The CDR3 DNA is TGTGCCAGCATGTTGGAGGGGACCGGCTATGGCTACACCTTC.

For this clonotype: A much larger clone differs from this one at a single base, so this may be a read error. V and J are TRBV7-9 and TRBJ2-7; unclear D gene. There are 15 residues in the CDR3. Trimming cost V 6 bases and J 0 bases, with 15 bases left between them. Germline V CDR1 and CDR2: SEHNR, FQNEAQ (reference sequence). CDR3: CASSSLVGYSYEQYF. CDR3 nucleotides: TGTGCCAGCAGTTCCCTCGTAGGATACTCCTACGAGCAGTACTTC.

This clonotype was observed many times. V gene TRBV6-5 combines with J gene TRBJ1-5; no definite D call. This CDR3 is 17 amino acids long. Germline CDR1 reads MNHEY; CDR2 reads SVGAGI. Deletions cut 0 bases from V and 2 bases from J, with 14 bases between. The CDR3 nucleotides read TGTGCCAGCAGTTACTCGAAGGTGGGCCCCGGCAATCAGCCCCAGCATTTT. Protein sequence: CASSYSKVGPGNQPQHF.

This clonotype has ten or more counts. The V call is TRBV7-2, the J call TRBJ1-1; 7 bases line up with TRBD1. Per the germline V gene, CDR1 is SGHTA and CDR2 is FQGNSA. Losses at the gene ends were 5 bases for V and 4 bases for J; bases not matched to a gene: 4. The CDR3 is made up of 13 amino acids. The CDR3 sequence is CASSTRQGTEAFF. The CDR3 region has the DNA TGTGCCAGCAGCACGCGACAGGGCACTGAAGCTTTCTTT.

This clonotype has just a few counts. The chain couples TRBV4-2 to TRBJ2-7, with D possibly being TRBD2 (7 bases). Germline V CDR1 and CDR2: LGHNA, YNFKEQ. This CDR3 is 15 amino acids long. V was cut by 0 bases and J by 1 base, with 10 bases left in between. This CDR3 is CASSQERGGSYEQYF. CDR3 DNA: TGTGCCAGCAGCCAAGAGAGGGGGGGTTCCTACGAGCAGTACTTC.

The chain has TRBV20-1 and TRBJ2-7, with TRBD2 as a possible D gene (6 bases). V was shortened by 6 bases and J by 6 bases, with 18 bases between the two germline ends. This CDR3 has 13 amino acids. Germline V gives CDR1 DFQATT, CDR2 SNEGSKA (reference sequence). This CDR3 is CSAPGDLLGEQYF. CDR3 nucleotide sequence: TGCAGTGCACCGGGAGACCTCCTTGGCGAGCAGTACTTC.

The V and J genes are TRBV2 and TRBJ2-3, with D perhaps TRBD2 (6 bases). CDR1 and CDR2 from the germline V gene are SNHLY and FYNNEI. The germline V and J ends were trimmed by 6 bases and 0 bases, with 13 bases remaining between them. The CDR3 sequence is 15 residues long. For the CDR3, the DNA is TGTGCCAGCAGGGGGAGACGGGGGAGCACAGATACGCAGTATTTT. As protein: CASRGRRGSTDTQYF.

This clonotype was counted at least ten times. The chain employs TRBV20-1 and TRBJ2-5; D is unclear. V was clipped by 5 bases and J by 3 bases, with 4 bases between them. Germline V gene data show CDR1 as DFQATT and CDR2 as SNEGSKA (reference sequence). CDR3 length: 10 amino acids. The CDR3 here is CSADKETQYF. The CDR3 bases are TGCAGTGCTGATAAAGAGACCCAGTACTTC.

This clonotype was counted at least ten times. CDR3 nucleotides: TGTGCCAGCAGCTCGACGGTGCGCTCTGGAAACACCATATATTTT. Protein product: CASSSTVRSGNTIYF. The chain joins TRBV11-2 to TRBJ1-3; D remains ambiguous. Germline CDR1 is SGHAT and CDR2 is FQNNGV. There are 15 residues in the CDR3. V lost 4 bases to trimming and J lost 0 bases, with 10 bases between them.

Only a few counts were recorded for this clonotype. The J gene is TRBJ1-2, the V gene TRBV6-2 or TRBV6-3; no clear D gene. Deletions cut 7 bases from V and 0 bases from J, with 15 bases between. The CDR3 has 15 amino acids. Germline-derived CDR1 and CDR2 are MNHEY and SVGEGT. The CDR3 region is CASTLKSSPNYGYTF. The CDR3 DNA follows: TGTGCCAGCACCCTCAAATCAAGTCCTAACTATGGCTACACCTTC.

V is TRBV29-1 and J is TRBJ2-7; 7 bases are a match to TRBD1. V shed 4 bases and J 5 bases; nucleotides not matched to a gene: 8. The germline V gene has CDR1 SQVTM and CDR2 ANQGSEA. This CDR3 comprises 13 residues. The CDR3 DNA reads TGCAGCGTTGGGAGACAGGGTGACGACGAGCAGTACTTC. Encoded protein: CSVGRQGDDEQYF.

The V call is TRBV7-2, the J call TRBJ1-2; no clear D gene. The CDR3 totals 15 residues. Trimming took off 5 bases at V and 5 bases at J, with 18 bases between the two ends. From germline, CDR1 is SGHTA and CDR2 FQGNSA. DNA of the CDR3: TGTGCCAGCAGCGGAGGAGGAAAGAGGATGTATGGCTACACCTTC. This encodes CASSGGGKRMYGYTF.

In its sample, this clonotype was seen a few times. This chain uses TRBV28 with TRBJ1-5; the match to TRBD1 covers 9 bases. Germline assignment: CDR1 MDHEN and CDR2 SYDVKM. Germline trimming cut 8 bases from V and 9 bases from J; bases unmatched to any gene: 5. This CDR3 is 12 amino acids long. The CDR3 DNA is TGTGCCAGCGGGACAGGGAATAGGCCCCAGCATTTT. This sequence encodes CASGTGNRPQHF.